The 23 T cell receptor beta chains below were found in one sample sequenced in a study of identical twins. TCRdb re-called the 5' RACE reads through MiXCR, storing one row per CDR3 protein. Of about 520,000 distinct CDR3 sequences listed, less than 25% are singletons. A further study also used this sample, focusing on T cells expressing NK-cell markers.

Specimen: CD4+ T cells sorted from blood. These receptors came from a young woman in good health.

The V and J genes are TRBV7-2 and TRBJ1-1, with 10 bases matching TRBD1. The CDR3 is made up of 15 amino acids. Germline lookup yields CDR1 SGHTA and CDR2 FQGNSA. Trimming at V came to 5 bases and at J to 3 bases, leaving 6 bases not matched to a gene. CDR3: CASSKTGTGDTEAFF. CDR3 DNA sequence: TGTGCCAGCAGCAAAACCGGGACAGGGGACACTGAAGCTTTCTTT.

This chain connects TRBV11-1 to TRBJ2-3; 11 bases align to TRBD2. V lost 3 bases, J lost 3 bases, and 14 bases stayed unmatched. The CDR3 has 19 amino acids. The germline V gene encodes CDR1 SGHAT and CDR2 FQDESV (reference sequence). The CDR3 spells CASSFALAGGLSLTDTQYF. As DNA, the CDR3 is TGTGCCAGCAGCTTCGCGTTAGCGGGAGGGCTTTCTTTGACAGATACGCAGTATTTT.

This clonotype came up a few times. The chain links TRBV7-3 to TRBJ1-3, with D hard to call. Looked up from germline, CDR1 is SGHTA and CDR2 is FQGTGA. The CDR3 sequence is 18 residues long. With 0 bases removed from V and 0 bases from J, the gap between germline ends came to 15 bases. CDR3: CASSLTGWPPGSGNTIYF. The DNA for the CDR3 is TGTGCCAGCAGCTTAACCGGATGGCCGCCCGGCTCTGGAAACACCATATATTTT.

V gene TRBV24-1 combines with J gene TRBJ1-5; D may be TRBD1 (5 bases). This CDR3 has 15 amino acids. The germline V gene encodes CDR1 KGHDR and CDR2 SFDVKD. Trimming took 2 bases from V and 5 from J, leaving 12 bases between them. The CDR3 sequence: CATSDYGASHQPQHF. The CDR3 DNA reads as TGTGCCACCAGTGATTATGGGGCAAGCCATCAGCCCCAGCATTTT.

By share, this clonotype ranks as medium-sized. V gene TRBV29-1 combines with J gene TRBJ1-1, with D possibly TRBD1 on 5 matching bases. This CDR3 is 15 amino acids long. Trimming shortened V by 6 bases and J by 0 bases, and 17 bases separated the two germline ends. Per germline, CDR1 SQVTM and CDR2 ANQGSEA. CDR3 protein: CSVAPGWGMNTEAFF. Written as DNA, the CDR3 is TGCAGCGTCGCGCCCGGCTGGGGGATGAACACTGAAGCTTTCTTT.

This clonotype was detected a few times. CDR3 in amino acids: CASSFGRTLNTEAFF. In DNA form, the CDR3 reads TGTGCCAGCAGTTTCGGACGGACTTTGAACACTGAAGCTTTCTTT. The chain couples TRBV12-3 or TRBV12-4 to TRBJ1-1, with D uncertain. The CDR3 totals 15 residues. Trimming removed 3 bases from V and 0 bases from J, with 11 bases in between.

This clonotype was picked up a small number of times. The V gene is TRBV29-1, the J gene TRBJ2-3; no reliable D call. With 1 base removed from V and 9 bases from J, the gap between germline ends came to 14 bases. The germline V gene has CDR1 SQVTM and CDR2 ANQGSEA. CDR3 size: 13 residues. CDR3 protein: CSVEGRTSSTQYF. The CDR3 DNA is TGCAGCGTTGAAGGACGTACCTCGTCCACGCAGTATTTT.

This clonotype was seen a few times. The chain links TRBV5-5 to TRBJ2-7; D not resolved. CDR3 length: 14 amino acids. Per germline, CDR1 SGHKS and CDR2 YYEKEE (reference sequence). The V gene lost 3 bases and the J gene lost 2 bases, with 12 bases spanning the gap. The CDR3 region is CASSSSPDPYEQYF. DNA of the CDR3: TGTGCCAGCAGCTCCAGTCCGGACCCCTACGAGCAGTACTTC.

The chain combines TRBV6-5 with TRBJ2-3, with D uncertain. CDR1 and CDR2 (germline): MNHEY, SVGAGI. The CDR3 covers 15 residues. V lost 2 bases, J lost 0 bases, and 9 bases lay in between. In nucleotides, the CDR3 is TGTGCCAGCAGTTACGGCCAGCCCAGCACAGATACGCAGTATTTT. Encoded protein: CASSYGQPSTDTQYF.

A few counts support this clonotype. This sequence joins TRBV10-2 and TRBJ2-2; D remains unclear. Germline lookup yields CDR1 WSHSY and CDR2 SAAADI. The CDR3 totals 11 residues. Trimming pared 4 bases from V and 9 bases from J, leaving 6 bases between. CDR3 loop: CASSAQRELFF. The CDR3 nucleotides are TGCGCCAGCAGTGCCCAGCGGGAGCTGTTTTTT.

This clonotype has only a few counts. This chain joins TRBV5-1 and TRBJ2-5; 10 bases line up with TRBD1. CDR1 and CDR2 (germline): SGHRS, YFSETQ. Trimming removed 5 bases from V and 5 bases from J; junction bases left unmatched: 9. The CDR3 is 15 amino acids. CDR3 protein: CASRTGTGAWETQYF. CDR3 DNA: TGCGCCAGCAGGACCGGGACAGGGGCGTGGGAGACCCAGTACTTC.

This clonotype came up a few times. The gene calls are TRBV3-1 and TRBJ1-1; D gene uncertain. This CDR3 has 14 residues. V dropped 4 bases and J dropped 2 bases, with 11 bases sitting between them. Germline CDR1 is LGHDT and CDR2 is YNNKEL (reference sequence). For the CDR3, the DNA is TGTGCCAGCAGCCCTCGCGAGTATAACACTGAAGCTTTCTTT. It specifies CASSPREYNTEAFF.

This clonotype appeared many times. The V and J genes are TRBV6-1 and TRBJ1-2; 7 nucleotides align to TRBD1. CDR3 size: 12 residues. V lost 5 bases, J lost 5 bases, and 2 bases stayed unmatched. Germline V lookup: CDR1 MNHNS, CDR2 SASEGT. CDR3 in DNA: TGTGCCAGCAGTAAACAGGGGTATGGCTACACCTTC. Translation gives CASSKQGYGYTF.

This clonotype was picked up a small number of times. The V and J genes are TRBV29-1 and TRBJ1-3; possible D gene TRBD1, 5 bases. Trimming shortened V by 4 bases and J by 4 bases, and 8 bases separated the two germline ends. Germline CDR1 SQVTM, CDR2 ANQGSEA. The CDR3 loop spans 12 amino acids. The CDR3 spells CSVGQGGNTIYF. In DNA, the CDR3 is TGCAGCGTTGGGCAGGGAGGAAACACCATATATTTT. The whole variable domain, remainder taken from reference TRBV29-1 and TRBJ1-3, is SAVISQKPSRDICQRGTSLTIQCQVDSQVTMMFWYRQQPGQSLTLIATANQGSEATYESGFVIDKFPISRPNLTFSTLTVSNMSPEDSSIYLCSVGQGGNTIYFGEGSWLTVV.

This clonotype was counted at least ten times. The chain links TRBV7-2 to TRBJ2-3, with D possibly matching TRBD2 (5 bases). The CDR3 has 16 residues. V lost 5 bases, J lost 0 bases, and 15 bases lay in between. CDR1 is SGHTA and CDR2 is FQGNSA in the germline V gene. This CDR3 is CASSRRSRGSTDTQYF. Here the CDR3 DNA reads TGTGCCAGCAGCCGCCGCTCTCGCGGGAGCACAGATACGCAGTATTTT. The full variable domain, in which reference TRBV7-2 and TRBJ2-3 provide the parts outside the CDR3, is GAGVSQSPSNKVTEKGKDVELRCDPISGHTALYWYRQSLGQGLEFLIYFQGNSAPDKSGLPSDRFSAERTGGSVSTLTIQRTQQEDSAVYLCASSRRSRGSTDTQYFGPGTRLTVL.

The chain uses TRBV24-1 and TRBJ1-2; D unclear. V lost 4 bases and J lost 6, with 11 bases in between. Germline V gene lookup returns CDR1 KGHDR and CDR2 SFDVKD. The CDR3 is made up of 13 amino acids. The CDR3, as DNA: TGTGCCACCAGTGAAAATGAGTCGCATGGCTACACCTTC. This translates into CATSENESHGYTF.

This sequence joins TRBV7-9 and TRBJ2-1; the match to TRBD2 covers 10 bases. CDR1 and CDR2 from the germline V gene are SEHNR and FQNEAQ (reference sequence). The CDR3 consists of 17 residues. V was clipped by 8 bases and J by 4 bases; unmatched bases: 14. As DNA, the CDR3 is TGTGCCAGCGCTGGAATAGCGGGAGGTCCCGCGTACAATGAGCAGTTCTTC. The encoded protein is CASAGIAGGPAYNEQFF. Looking up the rest from reference TRBV7-9 and TRBJ2-1 gives the full variable domain: DTGVSQNPRHKITKRGQNVTFRCDPISEHNRLYWYRQTLGQGPEFLTYFQNEAQLEKSRLLSDRFSAERPKGSFSTLEIQRTEQGDSAMYLCASAGIAGGPAYNEQFFGPGTRLTVL.

This clonotype has a count of ten or more. The J gene is TRBJ2-1, the V gene TRBV20-1, with 9 bases matching TRBD2. Germline lookup yields CDR1 DFQATT and CDR2 SNEGSKA (reference sequence). The CDR3 loop spans 16 amino acids. V trimming: 1 base; J trimming: 0 bases; junction bases outside the gene matches: 4. CDR3: CSARVRSGSSYNEQFF. In DNA, the CDR3 is TGCAGTGCTAGAGTTCGTAGCGGGAGCTCCTACAATGAGCAGTTCTTC.

This clonotype was observed a few times. CDR3 region: CASSHFDSRANYGYTF. The CDR3 DNA follows: TGTGCCAGCAGCCACTTCGACAGTAGAGCTAACTATGGCTACACCTTC. V is TRBV5-5 and J is TRBJ1-2, with D possibly being TRBD1 (5 bases). The length of the CDR3 is 16 residues. Germline loops: CDR1 SGHKS, CDR2 YYEKEE (reference sequence). Trimming removed 4 bases at V and 0 bases at J, with 16 bases between.

The chain uses TRBV7-6 and TRBJ2-7; D gene ambiguous. Trimming removed 3 bases from V and 3 bases from J, with 15 bases in between. This CDR3 spans 15 amino acids. Germline V gene sequence: CDR1 SGHVS, CDR2 FNYEAQ. In DNA form, the CDR3 reads TGTGCCAGCAGCTTGGGTTCTGGGCGGATCTACGAGCAGTACTTC. Its protein is CASSLGSGRIYEQYF.

The chain has TRBV4-3 and TRBJ1-1; D remains ambiguous. The CDR3 runs to 13 residues. Germline CDR1 reads LGHNA; CDR2 reads YSLEER. V was cut by 0 bases and J by 10 bases, with 12 bases left in between. The CDR3 coding sequence is TGCGCCAGCAGCCAAGACGGGCGATCACGAGCTTTCTTT. This translates into CASSQDGRSRAFF.

The chain combines TRBV5-1 with TRBJ2-3; perhaps D is TRBD1 or TRBD2 (5 bases each). Deletions cut 0 bases from V and 14 bases from J, with 16 bases between. The CDR3 extends over 13 amino acids. Germline CDR1 SGHRS, CDR2 YFSETQ. The CDR3 here is CASSLAGPSTRYF. In DNA, the CDR3 is TGCGCCAGCAGCTTGGCGGGACCCAGCACCCGGTATTTT.

This clonotype came up a few times. The chain combines TRBV10-3 with TRBJ2-3; TRBD2 matches 15 bases. Germline CDR1 reads ENHRY; CDR2 reads SYGVKD. The length of the CDR3 is 17 residues. With 6 bases clipped from V and 2 bases from J, the junction kept 6 bases outside the gene matches. CDR3 sequence (DNA): TGTGCCATCAGCGGGACTAGCGGGGGGCCCTCCACAGATACGCAGTATTTT. Its protein is CAISGTSGGPSTDTQYF.